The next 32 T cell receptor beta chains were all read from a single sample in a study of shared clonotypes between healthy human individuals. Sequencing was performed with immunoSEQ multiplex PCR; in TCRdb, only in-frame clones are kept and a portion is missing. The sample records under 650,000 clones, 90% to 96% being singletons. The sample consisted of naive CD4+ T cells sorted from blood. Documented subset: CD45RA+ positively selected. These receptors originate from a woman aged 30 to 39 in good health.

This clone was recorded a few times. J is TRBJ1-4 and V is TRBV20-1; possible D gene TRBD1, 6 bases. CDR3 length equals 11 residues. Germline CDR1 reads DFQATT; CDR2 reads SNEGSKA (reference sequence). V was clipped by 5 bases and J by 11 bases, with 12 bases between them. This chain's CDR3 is CSAGDRRKLFF. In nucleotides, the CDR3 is TGCAGTGCTGGTGACAGGCGGAAACTGTTTTTT.

The CDR3 coding sequence is TGCGCCAGCAGCTCCAGCTGGGAGACCCAGTACTTC. It codes for CASSSSWETQYF. The J gene is TRBJ2-5, the V gene TRBV5-1; D not resolved. The CDR3 is made up of 12 amino acids. Looked up from germline, CDR1 is SGHRS and CDR2 is YFSETQ. V was cut by 3 bases and J by 5 bases, with 8 bases left in between.

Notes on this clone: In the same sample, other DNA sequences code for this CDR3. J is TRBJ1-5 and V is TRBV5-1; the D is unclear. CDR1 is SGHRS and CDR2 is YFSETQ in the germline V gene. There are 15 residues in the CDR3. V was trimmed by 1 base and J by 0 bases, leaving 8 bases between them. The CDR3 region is CASSLWGDSNQPQHF. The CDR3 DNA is TGCGCCAGCAGCTTGTGGGGAGATAGCAATCAGCCCCAGCATTTT.

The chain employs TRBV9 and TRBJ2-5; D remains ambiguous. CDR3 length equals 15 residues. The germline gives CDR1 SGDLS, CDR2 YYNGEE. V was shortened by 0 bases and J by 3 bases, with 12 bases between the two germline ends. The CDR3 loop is CASSVGGTAEETQYF. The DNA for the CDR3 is TGTGCCAGCAGCGTAGGGGGAACAGCTGAAGAGACCCAGTACTTC.

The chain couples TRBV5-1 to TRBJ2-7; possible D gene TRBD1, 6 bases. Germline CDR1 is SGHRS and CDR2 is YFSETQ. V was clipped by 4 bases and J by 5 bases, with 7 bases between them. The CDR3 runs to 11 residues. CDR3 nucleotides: TGCGCCAGCAGCGGGGACAACGAGCAGTACTTC. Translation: CASSGDNEQYF.

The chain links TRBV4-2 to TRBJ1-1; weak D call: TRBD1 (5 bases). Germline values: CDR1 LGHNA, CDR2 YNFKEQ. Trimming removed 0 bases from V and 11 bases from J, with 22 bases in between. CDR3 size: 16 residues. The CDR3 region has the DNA TGTGCCAGCAGCCAAGATAGGGGCAGGGAGGGTGGTGGGGCTTTCTTT. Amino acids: CASSQDRGREGGGAFF.

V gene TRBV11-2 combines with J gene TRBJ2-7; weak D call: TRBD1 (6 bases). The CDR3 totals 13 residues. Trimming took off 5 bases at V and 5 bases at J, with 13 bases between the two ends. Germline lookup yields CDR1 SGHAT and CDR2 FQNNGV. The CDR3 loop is CASSPGEPNEQYF. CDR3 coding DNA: TGTGCCAGCAGCCCAGGGGAACCCAACGAGCAGTACTTC. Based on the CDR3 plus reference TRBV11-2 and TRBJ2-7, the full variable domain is EAGVAQSPRYKIIEKRQSVAFWCNPISGHATLYWYQQILGQGPKLLIQFQNNGVVDDSQLPKDRFSAERLKGVDSTLKIQPAKLEDSAVYLCASSPGEPNEQYFGPGTRLTVT.

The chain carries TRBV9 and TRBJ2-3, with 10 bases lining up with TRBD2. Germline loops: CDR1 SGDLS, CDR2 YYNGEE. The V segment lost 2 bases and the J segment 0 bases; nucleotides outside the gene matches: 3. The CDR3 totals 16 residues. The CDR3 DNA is TGTGCCAGCAGCGTCACTAGCGGGACTAGCACAGATACGCAGTATTTT. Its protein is CASSVTSGTSTDTQYF.

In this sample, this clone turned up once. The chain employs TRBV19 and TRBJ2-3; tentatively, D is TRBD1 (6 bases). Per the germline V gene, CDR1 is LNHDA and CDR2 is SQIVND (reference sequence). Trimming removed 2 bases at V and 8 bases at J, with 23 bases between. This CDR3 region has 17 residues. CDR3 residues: CASSIRGAIQGRGTQYF. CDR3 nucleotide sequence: TGTGCCAGTAGTATACGCGGAGCGATACAGGGCCGGGGTACGCAGTATTTT.

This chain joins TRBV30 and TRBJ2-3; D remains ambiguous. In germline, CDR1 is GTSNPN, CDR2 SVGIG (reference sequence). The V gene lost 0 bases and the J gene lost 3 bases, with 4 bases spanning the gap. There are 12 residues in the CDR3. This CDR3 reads CAWSVTTDTQYF. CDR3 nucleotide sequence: TGTGCCTGGAGTGTGACTACAGATACGCAGTATTTT.

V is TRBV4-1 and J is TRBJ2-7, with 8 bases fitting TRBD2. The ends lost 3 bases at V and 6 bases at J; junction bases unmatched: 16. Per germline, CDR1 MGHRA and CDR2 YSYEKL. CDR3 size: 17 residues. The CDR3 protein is CASSQGIGAGAPREQYF. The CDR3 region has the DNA TGCGCCAGCAGCCAGGGAATCGGAGCGGGAGCGCCCCGCGAGCAGTACTTC.

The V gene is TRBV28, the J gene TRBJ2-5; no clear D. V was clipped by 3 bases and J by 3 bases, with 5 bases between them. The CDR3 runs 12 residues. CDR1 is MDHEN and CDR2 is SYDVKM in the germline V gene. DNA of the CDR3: TGTGCCAGCAGTTTTACAGAAGAGACCCAGTACTTC. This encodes CASSFTEETQYF. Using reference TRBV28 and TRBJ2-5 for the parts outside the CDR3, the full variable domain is DVKVTQSSRYLVKRTGEKVFLECVQDMDHENMFWYRQDPGLGLRLIYFSYDVKMKEKGDIPEGYSVSREKKERFSLILESASTNQTSMYLCASSFTEETQYFGPGTRLLVL.

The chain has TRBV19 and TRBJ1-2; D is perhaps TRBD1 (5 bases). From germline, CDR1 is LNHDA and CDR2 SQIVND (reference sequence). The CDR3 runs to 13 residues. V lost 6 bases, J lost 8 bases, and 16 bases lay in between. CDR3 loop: CASRSRGHDGYTF. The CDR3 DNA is TGTGCCAGTAGATCGAGGGGTCACGACGGCTACACCTTC.

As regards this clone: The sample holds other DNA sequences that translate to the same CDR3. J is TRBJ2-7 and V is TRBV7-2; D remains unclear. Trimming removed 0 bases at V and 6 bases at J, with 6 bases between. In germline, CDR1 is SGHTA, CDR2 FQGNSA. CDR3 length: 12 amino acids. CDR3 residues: CASSLAGREQYF. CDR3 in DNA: TGTGCCAGCAGCTTAGCCGGGCGCGAGCAGTACTTC.

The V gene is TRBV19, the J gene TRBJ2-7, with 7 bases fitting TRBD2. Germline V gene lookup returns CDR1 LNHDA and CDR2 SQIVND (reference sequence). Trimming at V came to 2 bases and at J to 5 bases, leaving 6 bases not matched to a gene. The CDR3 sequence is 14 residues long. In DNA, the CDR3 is TGTGCCAGTAGTATACAGGGAGGGAGAAACGAGCAGTACTTC. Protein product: CASSIQGGRNEQYF.

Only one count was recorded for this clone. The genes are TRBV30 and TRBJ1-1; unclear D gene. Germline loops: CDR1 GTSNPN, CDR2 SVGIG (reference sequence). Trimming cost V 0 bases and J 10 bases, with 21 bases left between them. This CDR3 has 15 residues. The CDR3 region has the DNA TGTGCCTGGAGTGTCTCCGCCAAGCGATTCCTGGGAGCTTTCTTT. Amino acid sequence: CAWSVSAKRFLGAFF.

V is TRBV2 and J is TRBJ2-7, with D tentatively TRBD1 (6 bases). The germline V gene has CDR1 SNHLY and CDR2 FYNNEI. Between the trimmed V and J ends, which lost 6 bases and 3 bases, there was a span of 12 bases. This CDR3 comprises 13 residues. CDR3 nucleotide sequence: TGTGCCAGCAGACTTGACAGGAGCTACGAGCAGTACTTC. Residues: CASRLDRSYEQYF.

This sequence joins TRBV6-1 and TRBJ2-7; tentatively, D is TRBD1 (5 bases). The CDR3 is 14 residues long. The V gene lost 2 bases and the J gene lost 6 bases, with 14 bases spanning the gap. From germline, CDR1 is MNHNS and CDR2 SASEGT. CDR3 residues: CASSESRSRGEQYF. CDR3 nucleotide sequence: TGTGCCAGCAGTGAAAGCCGGAGTAGGGGCGAGCAGTACTTC.

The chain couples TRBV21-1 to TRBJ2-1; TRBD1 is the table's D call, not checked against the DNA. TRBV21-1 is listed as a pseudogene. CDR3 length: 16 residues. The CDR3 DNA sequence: TGTGCCAGCAGCGGCCGGCGACAGGGGACCTACAATGAGCAGTTCTTC. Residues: CASSGRRQGTYNEQFF.

CDR3 in DNA: TGTGCCAGCAGCTCCCTCGGGGGACAAGAGACCCAGTACTTC. Residues: CASSSLGGQETQYF. This rearrangement joins TRBV7-7 to TRBJ2-5; perhaps TRBD2 as D (6 bases). Germline V gene sequence: CDR1 SSHAT, CDR2 FNYEAQ (reference sequence). Trimming removed 4 bases from V and 2 bases from J, with 11 bases in between. The CDR3 extends over 14 amino acids.

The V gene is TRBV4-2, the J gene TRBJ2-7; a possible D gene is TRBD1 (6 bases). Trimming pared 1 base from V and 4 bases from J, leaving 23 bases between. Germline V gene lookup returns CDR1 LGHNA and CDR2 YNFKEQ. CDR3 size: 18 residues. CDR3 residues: CASSQVQGRQTLLYEQYF. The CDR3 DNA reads TGTGCCAGCAGCCAAGTACAGGGTCGACAGACCCTCCTTTACGAGCAGTACTTC.

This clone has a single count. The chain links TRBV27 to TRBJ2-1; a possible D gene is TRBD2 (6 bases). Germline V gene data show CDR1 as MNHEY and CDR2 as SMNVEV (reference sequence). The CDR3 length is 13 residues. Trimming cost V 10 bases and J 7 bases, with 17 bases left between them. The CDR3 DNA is TGTGCCACCGAAGGGACCGCGGGGAATGAGCAGTTCTTC. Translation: CATEGTAGNEQFF.

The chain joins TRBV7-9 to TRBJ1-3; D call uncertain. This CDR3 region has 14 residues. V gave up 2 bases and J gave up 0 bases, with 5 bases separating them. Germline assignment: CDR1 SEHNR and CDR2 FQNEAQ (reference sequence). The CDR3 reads CASSLSRSGNTIYF. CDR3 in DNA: TGTGCCAGCAGCTTATCCCGCTCTGGAAACACCATATATTTT.

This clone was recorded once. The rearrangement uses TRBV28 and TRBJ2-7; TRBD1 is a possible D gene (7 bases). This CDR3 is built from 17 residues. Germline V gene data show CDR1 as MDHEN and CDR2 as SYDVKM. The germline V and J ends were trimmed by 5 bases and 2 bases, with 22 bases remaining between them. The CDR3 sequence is CASSRPGVQGIAYEQYF. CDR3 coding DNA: TGTGCCAGCAGTCGCCCGGGGGTACAGGGGATAGCCTACGAGCAGTACTTC.

CDR3 coding DNA: TGTGCCAGCAGCCAAGGGGGCAATCAGCCCCAGCATTTT. Amino acids: CASSQGGNQPQHF. The chain carries TRBV4-2 and TRBJ1-5; D gene uncertain. This CDR3 contains 13 residues. Germline loops: CDR1 LGHNA, CDR2 YNFKEQ. Between the trimmed V and J ends, which lost 1 base and 2 bases, there was a span of 3 bases.

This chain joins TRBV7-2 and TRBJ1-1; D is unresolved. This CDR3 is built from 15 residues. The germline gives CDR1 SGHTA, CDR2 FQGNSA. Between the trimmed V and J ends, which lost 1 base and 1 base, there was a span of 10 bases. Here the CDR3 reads CASSLGRFRNTEAFF. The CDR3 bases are TGTGCCAGCAGCTTAGGACGCTTCAGGAACACTGAAGCTTTCTTT.

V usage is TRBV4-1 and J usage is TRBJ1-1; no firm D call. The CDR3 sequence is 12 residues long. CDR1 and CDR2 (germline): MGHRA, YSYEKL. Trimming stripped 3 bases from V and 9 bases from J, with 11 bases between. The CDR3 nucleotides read TGCGCCAGCAGCCAGAAGAGAGGTAAAGCTTTCTTT. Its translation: CASSQKRGKAFF.

The CDR3: CAIGRQSNQPQHF. The CDR3 DNA sequence: TGTGCCATCGGGAGGCAAAGCAATCAGCCCCAGCATTTT. This chain joins TRBV10-3 and TRBJ1-5, with unresolved D. The CDR3 contains 13 residues. Looked up from germline, CDR1 is ENHRY and CDR2 is SYGVKD. Trimming pared 8 bases from V and 1 base from J, leaving 9 bases between.

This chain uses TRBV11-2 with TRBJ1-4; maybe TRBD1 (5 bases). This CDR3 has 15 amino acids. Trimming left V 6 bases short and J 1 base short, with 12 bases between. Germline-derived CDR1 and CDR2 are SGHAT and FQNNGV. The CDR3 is CASSDRRGTNEKLFF. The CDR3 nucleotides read TGTGCCAGCAGTGACAGACGGGGAACTAATGAAAAACTGTTTTTT.

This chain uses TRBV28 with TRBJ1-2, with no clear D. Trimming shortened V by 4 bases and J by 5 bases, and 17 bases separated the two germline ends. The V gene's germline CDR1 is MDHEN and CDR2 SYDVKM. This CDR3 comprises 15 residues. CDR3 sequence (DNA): TGTGCCAGCAGTTCGGTCGTTAACGGCCCGTATGGCTACACCTTC. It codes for CASSSVVNGPYGYTF.

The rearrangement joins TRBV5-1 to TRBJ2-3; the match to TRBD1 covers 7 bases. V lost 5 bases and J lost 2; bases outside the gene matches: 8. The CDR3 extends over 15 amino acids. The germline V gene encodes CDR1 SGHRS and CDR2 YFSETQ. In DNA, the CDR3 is TGCGCCAGCAGACAACAGGGGCTACACACAGATACGCAGTATTTT. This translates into CASRQQGLHTDTQYF.

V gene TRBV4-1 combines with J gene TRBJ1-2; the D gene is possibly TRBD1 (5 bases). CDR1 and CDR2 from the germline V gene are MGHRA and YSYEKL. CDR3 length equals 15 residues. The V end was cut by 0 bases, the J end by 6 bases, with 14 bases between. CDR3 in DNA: TGCGCCAGCAGCCAAGATGTTGGGGGGACGGATGGCTACACCTTC. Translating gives CASSQDVGGTDGYTF.